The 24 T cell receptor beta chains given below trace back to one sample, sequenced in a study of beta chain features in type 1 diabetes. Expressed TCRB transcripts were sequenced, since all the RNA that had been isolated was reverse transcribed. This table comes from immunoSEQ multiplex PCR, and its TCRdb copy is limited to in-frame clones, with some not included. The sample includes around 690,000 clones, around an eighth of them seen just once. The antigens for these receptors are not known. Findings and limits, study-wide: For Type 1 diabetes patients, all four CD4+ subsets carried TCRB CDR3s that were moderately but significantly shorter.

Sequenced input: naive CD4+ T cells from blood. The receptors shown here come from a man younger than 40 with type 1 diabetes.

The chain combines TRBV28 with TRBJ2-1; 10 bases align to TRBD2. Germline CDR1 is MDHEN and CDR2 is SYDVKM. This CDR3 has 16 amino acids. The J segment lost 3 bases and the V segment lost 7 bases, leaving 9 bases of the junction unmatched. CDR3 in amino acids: CASTITLAGDYNEQFF. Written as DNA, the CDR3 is TGTGCCAGCACCATAACCCTAGCGGGAGACTACAATGAGCAGTTCTTC.

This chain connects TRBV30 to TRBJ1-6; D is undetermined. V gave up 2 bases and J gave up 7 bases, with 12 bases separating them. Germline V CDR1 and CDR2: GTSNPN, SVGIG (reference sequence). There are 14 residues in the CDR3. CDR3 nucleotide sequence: TGTGCCTGGAGTAGGGAACTCGGAAATTCACCCCTCCACTTT. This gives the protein CAWSRELGNSPLHF.

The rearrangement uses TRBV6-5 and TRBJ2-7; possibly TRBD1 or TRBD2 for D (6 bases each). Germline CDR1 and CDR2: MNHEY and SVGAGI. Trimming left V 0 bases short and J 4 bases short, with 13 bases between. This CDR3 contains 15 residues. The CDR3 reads CASSYSGKGGYEQYF. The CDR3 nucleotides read TGTGCCAGCAGTTACTCGGGAAAGGGGGGATACGAGCAGTACTTC.

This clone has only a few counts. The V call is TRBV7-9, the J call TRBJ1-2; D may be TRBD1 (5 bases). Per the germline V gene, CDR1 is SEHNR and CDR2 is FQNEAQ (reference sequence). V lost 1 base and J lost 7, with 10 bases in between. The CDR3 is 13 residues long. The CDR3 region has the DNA TGTGCCAGCAGCTTAGAGGACACCCCTGGCTACACCTTC. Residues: CASSLEDTPGYTF.

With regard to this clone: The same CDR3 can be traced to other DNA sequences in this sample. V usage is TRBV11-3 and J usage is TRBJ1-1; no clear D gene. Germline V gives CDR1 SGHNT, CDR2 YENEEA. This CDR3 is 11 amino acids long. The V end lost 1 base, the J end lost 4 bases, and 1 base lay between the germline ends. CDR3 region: CASSLGTEAFF. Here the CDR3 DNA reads TGTGCCAGCAGCTTAGGCACTGAAGCTTTCTTT.

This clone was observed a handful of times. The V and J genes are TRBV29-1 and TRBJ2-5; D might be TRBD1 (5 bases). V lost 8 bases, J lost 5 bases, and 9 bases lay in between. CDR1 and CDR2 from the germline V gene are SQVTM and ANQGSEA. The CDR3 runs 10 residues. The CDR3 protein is CSTRVETQYF. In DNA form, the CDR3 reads TGCAGCACCAGGGTCGAGACCCAGTACTTC. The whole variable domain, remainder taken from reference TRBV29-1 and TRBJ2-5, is SAVISQKPSRDICQRGTSLTIQCQVDSQVTMMFWYRQQPGQSLTLIATANQGSEATYESGFVIDKFPISRPNLTFSTLTVSNMSPEDSSIYLCSTRVETQYFGPGTRLLVL.

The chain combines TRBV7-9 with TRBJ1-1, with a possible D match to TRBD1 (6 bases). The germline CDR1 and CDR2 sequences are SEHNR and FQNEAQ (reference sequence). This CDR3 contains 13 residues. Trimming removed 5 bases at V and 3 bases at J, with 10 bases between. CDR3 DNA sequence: TGTGCCAGCAGCCAAGGACAGTACACTGAAGCTTTCTTT. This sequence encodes CASSQGQYTEAFF. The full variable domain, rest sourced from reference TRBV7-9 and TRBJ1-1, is DTGVSQNPRHKITKRGQNVTFRCDPISEHNRLYWYRQTLGQGPEFLTYFQNEAQLEKSRLLSDRFSAERPKGSFSTLEIQRTEQGDSAMYLCASSQGQYTEAFFGQGTRLTVV.

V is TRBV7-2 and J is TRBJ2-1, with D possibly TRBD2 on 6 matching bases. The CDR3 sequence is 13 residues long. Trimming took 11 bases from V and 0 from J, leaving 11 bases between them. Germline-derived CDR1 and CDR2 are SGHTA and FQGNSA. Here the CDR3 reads CAAAGSSYNEQFF. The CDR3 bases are TGTGCCGCGGCCGGGAGCTCCTACAATGAGCAGTTCTTC.

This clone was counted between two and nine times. CDR3 nucleotide sequence: TGTGCCAGTAGTATAGCGGGTAAACCCGATCAGCCCCAGCATTTT. It translates to CASSIAGKPDQPQHF. The V and J genes are TRBV19 and TRBJ1-5, with no clear D. Germline loops: CDR1 LNHDA, CDR2 SQIVND (reference sequence). This CDR3 comprises 15 residues. V lost 1 base and J 5 bases, leaving 12 bases between the germline ends.

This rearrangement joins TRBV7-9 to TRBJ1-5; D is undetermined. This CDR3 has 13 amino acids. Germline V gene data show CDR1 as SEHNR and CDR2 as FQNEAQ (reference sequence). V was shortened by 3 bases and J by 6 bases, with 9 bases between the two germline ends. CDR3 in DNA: TGTGCCAGCAGCTTTTTAGACGGTCAGCCCCAGCATTTT. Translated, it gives CASSFLDGQPQHF.

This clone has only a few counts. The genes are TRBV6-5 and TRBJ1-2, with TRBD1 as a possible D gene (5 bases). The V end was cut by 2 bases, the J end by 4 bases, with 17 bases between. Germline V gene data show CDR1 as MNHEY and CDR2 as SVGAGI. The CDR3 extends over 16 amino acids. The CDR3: CASSYVAVRDLYGYTF. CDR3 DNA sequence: TGTGCCAGCAGTTACGTAGCTGTCCGGGACCTCTATGGCTACACCTTC.

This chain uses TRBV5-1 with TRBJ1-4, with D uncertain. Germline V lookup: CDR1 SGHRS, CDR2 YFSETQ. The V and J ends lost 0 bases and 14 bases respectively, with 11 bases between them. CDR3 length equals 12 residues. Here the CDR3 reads CASSLEGQNLFF. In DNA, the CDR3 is TGCGCCAGCAGCTTGGAAGGGCAGAACCTGTTTTTT. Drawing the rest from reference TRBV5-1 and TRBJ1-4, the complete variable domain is KAGVTQTPRYLIKTRGQQVTLSCSPISGHRSVSWYQQTPGQGLQFLFEYFSETQRNKGNFPGRFSGRQFSNSRSEMNVSTLELGDSALYLCASSLEGQNLFFGSGTQLSVL.

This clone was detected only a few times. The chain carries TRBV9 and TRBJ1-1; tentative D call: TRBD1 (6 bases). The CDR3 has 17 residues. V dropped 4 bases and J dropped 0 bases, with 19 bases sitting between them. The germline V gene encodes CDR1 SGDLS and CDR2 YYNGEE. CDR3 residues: CASSPSPGRGLNTEAFF. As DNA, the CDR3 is TGTGCCAGCAGCCCCTCTCCGGGTAGGGGGTTGAACACTGAAGCTTTCTTT.

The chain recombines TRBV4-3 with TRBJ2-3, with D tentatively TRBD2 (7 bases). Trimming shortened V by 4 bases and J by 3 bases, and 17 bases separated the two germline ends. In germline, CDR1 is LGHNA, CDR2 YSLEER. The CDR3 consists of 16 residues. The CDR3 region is CASSLLEGGNTDTQYF. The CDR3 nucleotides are TGCGCCAGCAGCCTACTCGAGGGGGGGAATACAGATACGCAGTATTTT.

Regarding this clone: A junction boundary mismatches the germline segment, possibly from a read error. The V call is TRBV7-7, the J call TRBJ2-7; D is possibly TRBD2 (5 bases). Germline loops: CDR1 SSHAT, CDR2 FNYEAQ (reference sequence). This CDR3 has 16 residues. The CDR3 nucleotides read TGTGCTAGCAGCTTAAAGTGGAACGGCGGAGGTGGGGAGCAGTACTTC. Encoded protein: CASSLKWNGGGGEQYF.

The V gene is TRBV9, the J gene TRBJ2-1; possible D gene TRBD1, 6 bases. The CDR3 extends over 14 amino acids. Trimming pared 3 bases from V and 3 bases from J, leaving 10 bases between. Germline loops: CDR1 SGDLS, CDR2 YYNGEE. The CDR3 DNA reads TGTGCCAGCAGCGGGGGGCCATTCTACAATGAGCAGTTCTTC. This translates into CASSGGPFYNEQFF. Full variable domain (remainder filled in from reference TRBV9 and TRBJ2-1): DSGVTQTPKHLITATGQRVTLRCSPRSGDLSVYWYQQSLDQGLQFLIQYYNGEERAKGNILERFSAQQFPDLHSELNLSSLELGDSALYFCASSGGPFYNEQFFGPGTRLTVL.

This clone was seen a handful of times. CDR3 region: CASSYGQGGQPQHF. The CDR3 coding sequence is TGTGCCAGCAGTTACGGACAGGGAGGTCAGCCCCAGCATTTT. The rearrangement links TRBV6-5 to TRBJ1-5; 8 nucleotides line up with TRBD1. V trimming: 2 bases; J trimming: 6 bases; junction bases outside the gene matches: 3. Germline V gene data show CDR1 as MNHEY and CDR2 as SVGAGI. The CDR3 sequence is 14 residues long.

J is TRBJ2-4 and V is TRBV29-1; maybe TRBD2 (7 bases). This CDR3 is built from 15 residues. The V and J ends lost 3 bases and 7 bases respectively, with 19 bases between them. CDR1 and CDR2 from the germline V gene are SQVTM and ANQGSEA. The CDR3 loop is CSVESRGPRRNIQYF. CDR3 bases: TGCAGCGTTGAGTCGCGGGGGCCTCGTAGGAACATTCAGTACTTC.

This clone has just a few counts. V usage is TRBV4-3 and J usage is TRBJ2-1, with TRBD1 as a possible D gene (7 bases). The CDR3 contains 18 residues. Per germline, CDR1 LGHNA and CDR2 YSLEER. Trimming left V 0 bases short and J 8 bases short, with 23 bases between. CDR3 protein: CASSQDQVGGTVHYEQFF. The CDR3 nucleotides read TGCGCCAGCAGCCAAGATCAGGTTGGAGGGACAGTGCACTATGAGCAGTTCTTC.

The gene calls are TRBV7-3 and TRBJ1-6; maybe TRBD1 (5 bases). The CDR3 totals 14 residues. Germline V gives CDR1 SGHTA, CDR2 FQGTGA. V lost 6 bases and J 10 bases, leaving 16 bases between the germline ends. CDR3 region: CASREGDPGSPLHF. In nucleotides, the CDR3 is TGTGCCAGCAGGGAAGGGGATCCCGGGTCACCCCTCCACTTT.

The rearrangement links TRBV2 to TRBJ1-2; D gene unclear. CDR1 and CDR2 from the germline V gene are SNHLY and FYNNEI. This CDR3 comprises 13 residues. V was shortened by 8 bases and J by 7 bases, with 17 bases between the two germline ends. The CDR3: CASLSDGVGGYTF. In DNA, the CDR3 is TGTGCCAGCCTTTCGGACGGGGTCGGTGGCTACACCTTC.

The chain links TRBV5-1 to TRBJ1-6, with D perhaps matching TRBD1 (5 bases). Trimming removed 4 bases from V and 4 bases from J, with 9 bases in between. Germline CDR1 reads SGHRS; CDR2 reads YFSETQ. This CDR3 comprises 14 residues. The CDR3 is CASSVDSYNSPLHF. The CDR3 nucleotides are TGCGCCAGCAGCGTAGACAGTTATAATTCACCCCTCCACTTT.

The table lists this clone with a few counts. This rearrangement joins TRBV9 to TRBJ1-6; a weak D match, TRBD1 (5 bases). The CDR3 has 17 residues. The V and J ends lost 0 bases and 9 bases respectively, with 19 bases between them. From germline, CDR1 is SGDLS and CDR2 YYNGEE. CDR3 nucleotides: TGTGCCAGCAGCGTAGGTCCAGGGTCCGGGGGTTCTTCACCCCTCCACTTT. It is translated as CASSVGPGSGGSSPLHF.

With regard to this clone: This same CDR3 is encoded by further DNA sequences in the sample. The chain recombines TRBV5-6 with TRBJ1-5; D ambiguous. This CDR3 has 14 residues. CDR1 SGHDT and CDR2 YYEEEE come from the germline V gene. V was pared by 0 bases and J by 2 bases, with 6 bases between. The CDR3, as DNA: TGTGCCAGCAGCTTGGGGCACGGCAATCAGCCCCAGCATTTT. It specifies CASSLGHGNQPQHF. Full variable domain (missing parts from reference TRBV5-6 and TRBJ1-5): DAGVTQSPTHLIKTRGQQVTLRCSPKSGHDTVSWYQQALGQGPQFIFQYYEEEERQRGNFPDRFSGHQFPNYSSELNVNALLLGDSALYLCASSLGHGNQPQHFGDGTRLSIL.